Below are 22 T cell receptor beta chains sequenced from a single sample in a study of T cell changes during pregnancy in multiple sclerosis. Generated by immunoSEQ multiplex PCR, the TCRdb table keeps only in-frame clones and is missing some. The sample carries around 38,000 clones, under 95% recorded once. The sequencing here drew on CD8+ T cells from peripheral blood mononuclear cells, taken in the third trimester of pregnancy. All receptors come from a female donor with multiple sclerosis, enrolled in a pregnancy study.

The chain joins TRBV10-3 to TRBJ2-7, with 13 bases that match TRBD2. CDR1 and CDR2 (germline): ENHRY, SYGVKD. The CDR3 sequence is 19 residues long. V lost 3 bases to trimming and J lost 4 bases; unmatched junction nucleotides: 15. The CDR3: CAISDVELAGGPNGYEQYF. CDR3 DNA: TGTGCCATCAGTGATGTGGAACTAGCGGGAGGGCCTAATGGGTACGAGCAGTACTTC.

The J gene is TRBJ2-7, the V gene TRBV4-2, with 7 bases aligning to TRBD2. After removal of 1 base from V and 4 bases from J, the junction contained 7 bases not matched to a gene. Germline V gives CDR1 LGHNA, CDR2 YNFKEQ. The CDR3 has 15 residues. As DNA, the CDR3 is TGTGCCAGCAGCCAAGGAGGTGCGGGAGAATACGAGCAGTACTTC. Translation gives CASSQGGAGEYEQYF.

The CDR3 protein is CASSPLGGSSYEQYF. Written as DNA, the CDR3 is TGTGCCAGTAGTCCTTTAGGCGGGAGCTCCTACGAGCAGTACTTC. The V gene is TRBV19, the J gene TRBJ2-7; 7 nucleotides match TRBD2. The germline V gene encodes CDR1 LNHDA and CDR2 SQIVND (reference sequence). V was pared by 5 bases and J by 0 bases, with 7 bases of the junction left unmatched. CDR3 size: 15 residues.

This chain links TRBV15 with TRBJ2-5, with D tentatively TRBD1 (6 bases). The V end lost 3 bases, the J end lost 2 bases, and 13 bases lay between the germline ends. This CDR3 is built from 15 residues. The V gene's germline CDR1 is LNHNV and CDR2 YYDKDF (reference sequence). In DNA, the CDR3 is TGTGCCACCAGCAGTGTCAGGGGTGGGCAAGAGACCCAGTACTTC. As protein: CATSSVRGGQETQYF.

The chain is built from TRBV14 and TRBJ2-5, with D tentatively TRBD1 (6 bases). Germline CDR1 is SGHDN and CDR2 is FVKESK. The CDR3 loop spans 15 amino acids. V was trimmed by 3 bases and J by 1 base, leaving 12 bases between them. Here the CDR3 DNA reads TGTGCCAGCAGCCATTGGACAGAACGCCAAGAGACCCAGTACTTC. This sequence encodes CASSHWTERQETQYF.

This chain links TRBV2 with TRBJ2-5, with 13 bases that match TRBD2. The CDR3 spans 18 residues. Germline CDR1 reads SNHLY; CDR2 reads FYNNEI. J gave up 5 bases and V 7 bases, and 16 bases lay outside the gene matches. CDR3 sequence: CASKGRTSGSLGRETQYF. CDR3 bases: TGTGCCAGCAAAGGGAGGACTAGCGGGAGCCTTGGTCGGGAGACCCAGTACTTC.

CDR3 residues: CASSLAIVGDRGYF. The CDR3 region has the DNA TGTGCCAGCAGCTTGGCCATAGTCGGGGACAGGGGGTACTTC. The chain couples TRBV5-6 to TRBJ2-7; 10 bases match TRBD1. The CDR3 covers 14 residues. Germline assignment: CDR1 SGHDT and CDR2 YYEEEE. Trimming took 0 bases from V and 12 from J; bases not matched to a gene: 9.

The chain is built from TRBV6-5 and TRBJ2-7; D call uncertain. V was clipped by 5 bases and J by 2 bases, with 13 bases between them. Germline CDR1 and CDR2: MNHEY and SVGAGI. This CDR3 comprises 14 residues. This CDR3 is CASSNAAQTYEQYF. CDR3 DNA sequence: TGTGCCAGCAGTAACGCGGCGCAAACCTACGAGCAGTACTTC.

This rearrangement joins TRBV6-5 to TRBJ2-1, with TRBD2 matching 10 bases. The CDR3 runs 15 residues. The trim removed 5 bases at V and 0 bases at J, leaving 1 base unmatched. Germline V gene sequence: CDR1 MNHEY, CDR2 SVGAGI. The CDR3 nucleotides read TGTGCCAGCAGTCCTAGCGGGAGCTCCTACAATGAGCAGTTCTTC. The encoded protein is CASSPSGSSYNEQFF.

This CDR3 is CASSQDLGDTQYF. In DNA form, the CDR3 reads TGTGCCAGCAGCCAAGATCTAGGAGATACGCAGTATTTT. V is TRBV4-2 and J is TRBJ2-3, with D unresolved. With 0 bases removed from V and 5 bases from J, the gap between germline ends came to 6 bases. Germline V gives CDR1 LGHNA, CDR2 YNFKEQ. The CDR3 consists of 13 residues.

The genes are TRBV6-5 and TRBJ2-7; 8 nucleotides agree with TRBD1. Germline V gene sequence: CDR1 MNHEY, CDR2 SVGAGI. The V segment lost 5 bases and the J segment 2 bases; nucleotides outside the gene matches: 5. The length of the CDR3 is 14 residues. The CDR3: CASSLGQGPYEQYF. The CDR3 region has the DNA TGTGCCAGCAGTCTAGGACAGGGCCCCTACGAGCAGTACTTC.

The rearrangement joins TRBV4-3 to TRBJ2-1, with 10 bases matching TRBD2. V lost 1 base, J lost 8 bases, and 5 bases stayed unmatched. Germline V CDR1 and CDR2: LGHNA, YSLEER. There are 15 residues in the CDR3. The DNA of the CDR3 is TGCGCCAGCAGCCAAGCTAGCGGGAGATCTGATGAGCAGTTCTTC. Its translation is CASSQASGRSDEQFF.

This clone showed up just once. The chain recombines TRBV28 with TRBJ1-5, with TRBD1 identical over 7 bases. After removal of 6 bases from V and 4 bases from J, the junction contained 6 bases not matched to a gene. Germline CDR1 MDHEN, CDR2 SYDVKM. The CDR3 is made up of 14 amino acids. The CDR3 region has the DNA TGTGCCAGCAGCGTGACAGGGAAAAATCAGCCCCAGCATTTT. This gives the protein CASSVTGKNQPQHF.

The J gene is TRBJ2-7, the V gene TRBV10-3; maybe TRBD2 (7 bases). The V end lost 3 bases, the J end lost 2 bases, and 14 bases lay between the germline ends. CDR3 length: 15 amino acids. Germline V gives CDR1 ENHRY, CDR2 SYGVKD. This chain's CDR3 is CAISDHLGGAYEQYF. The CDR3 region has the DNA TGTGCCATCAGTGACCACTTAGGGGGGGCCTACGAGCAGTACTTC.

The V and J genes are TRBV4-1 and TRBJ2-1, with a weak D call TRBD2 (6 bases). V lost 3 bases and J 2 bases, leaving 14 bases between the germline ends. Germline V CDR1 and CDR2: MGHRA, YSYEKL. This CDR3 contains 16 residues. This CDR3 is CASSHQAGDPYNEQFF. CDR3 in DNA: TGCGCCAGCAGCCACCAAGCGGGCGACCCCTACAATGAGCAGTTCTTC.

The rearrangement links TRBV4-3 to TRBJ2-5; a possible D gene is TRBD2 (6 bases). Germline V gives CDR1 LGHNA, CDR2 YSLEER. Between the trimmed V and J ends, which lost 1 base and 2 bases, there was a span of 11 bases. This CDR3 has 15 amino acids. CDR3 amino acids: CASSQVSGPQETQYF. The CDR3 coding sequence is TGCGCCAGCAGCCAAGTTAGCGGTCCTCAAGAGACCCAGTACTTC.

The rearrangement joins TRBV6-5 to TRBJ2-7; 9 bases agree with TRBD2. Germline-derived CDR1 and CDR2 are MNHEY and SVGAGI. The CDR3 is 15 residues long. The junction had 7 bases not matched to a gene; V was cut back by 3 bases and J by 4 bases. Written as DNA, the CDR3 is TGTGCCAGCAGTTATTATAGCGGGAGTGCATACGAGCAGTACTTC. It yields the protein CASSYYSGSAYEQYF.

V usage is TRBV30 and J usage is TRBJ2-3; 10 nucleotides line up with TRBD2. The CDR3 sequence is 20 residues long. V dropped 1 base and J dropped 2; count of bases not matched to a gene: 18. Germline V lookup: CDR1 GTSNPN, CDR2 SVGIG (reference sequence). CDR3 residues: CAWSGLRTGRAGGATDTQYF. In DNA, the CDR3 is TGTGCCTGGAGTGGCCTTCGGACAGGGAGAGCGGGAGGGGCCACAGATACGCAGTATTTT.

The chain joins TRBV27 to TRBJ1-2, with TRBD1 matching 7 bases. Losses at the gene ends were 4 bases for V and 5 bases for J; bases not matched to a gene: 4. The CDR3 totals 13 residues. The V gene's germline CDR1 is MNHEY and CDR2 SMNVEV (reference sequence). CDR3 amino acids: CASSSPGGYGYTF. The DNA for the CDR3 is TGTGCCAGCAGTTCCCCAGGGGGGTATGGCTACACCTTC.

This chain uses TRBV27 with TRBJ1-1, with a possible D match to TRBD1 (6 bases). CDR3 length: 14 amino acids. Looked up from germline, CDR1 is MNHEY and CDR2 is SMNVEV (reference sequence). Deletions cut 2 bases from V and 5 bases from J, with 12 bases between. CDR3 DNA sequence: TGTGCCAGCAGTTTAGTATCCAGGGGTACTGAAGCTTTCTTT. As protein: CASSLVSRGTEAFF.

The genes are TRBV29-1 and TRBJ2-7; TRBD2 aligns across 9 bases. The CDR3 contains 13 residues. V trimming: 6 bases; J trimming: 4 bases; junction bases outside the gene matches: 7. Germline CDR1 reads SQVTM; CDR2 reads ANQGSEA. The CDR3 here is CSVIIAGVYEQYF. DNA of the CDR3: TGCAGCGTCATAATAGCGGGAGTTTACGAGCAGTACTTC.

The CDR3, as DNA: TGTGCCAGCAGTTACTTGCATAGCGGGAGTGTGTACTTC. Protein product: CASSYLHSGSVYF. The chain uses TRBV6-5 and TRBJ2-5; 9 bases are shared with TRBD2. CDR1 and CDR2 (germline): MNHEY, SVGAGI. The V gene end was trimmed by 1 base and the J gene end by 13 bases; junction bases not matched to a gene: 7. The CDR3 is made up of 13 amino acids.